This T cell receptor (beta chain) is drawn from a study of T cell repertoires in ileal Crohn's disease. The V and J ends lost 3 bases and 0 bases respectively, with 9 bases between them. The CDR3 extends over 15 amino acids. Germline values: CDR1 LNHDA, CDR2 SQIVND (reference sequence). Profiled with immunoSEQ multiplex PCR; TCRdb holds only in-frame clones, not every one. Of about 7,300 clones in the sample, around 92% were seen once. This sequence was found in an adult with Crohn's disease. The J gene is TRBJ1-5, the V gene TRBV19; D is possibly TRBD1 (6 bases). Sequences were obtained from ileal tissue. The chain's CDR3 is CASSIPGHSNQPQHF. The DNA for the CDR3 is TGTGCCAGTAGTATTCCGGGACATAGCAATCAGCCCCAGCATTTT.